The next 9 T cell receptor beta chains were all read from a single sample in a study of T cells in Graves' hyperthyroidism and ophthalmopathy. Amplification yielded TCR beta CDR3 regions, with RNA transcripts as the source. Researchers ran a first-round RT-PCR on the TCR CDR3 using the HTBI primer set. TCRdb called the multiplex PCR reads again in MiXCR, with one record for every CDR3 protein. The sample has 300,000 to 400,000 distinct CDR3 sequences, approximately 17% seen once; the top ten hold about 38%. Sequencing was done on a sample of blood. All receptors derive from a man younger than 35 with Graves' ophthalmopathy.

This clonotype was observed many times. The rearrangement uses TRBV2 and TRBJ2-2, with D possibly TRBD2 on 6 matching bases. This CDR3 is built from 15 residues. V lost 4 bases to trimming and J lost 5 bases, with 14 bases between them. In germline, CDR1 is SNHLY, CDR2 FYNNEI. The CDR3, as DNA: TGTGCCAGCAGTGTACTGCAGGGAGGTACCGGGGAGCTGTTTTTT. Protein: CASSVLQGGTGELFF. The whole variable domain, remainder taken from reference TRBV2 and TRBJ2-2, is EPEVTQTPSHQVTQMGQEVILRCVPISNHLYFYWYRQILGQKVEFLVSFYNNEISEKSEIFDDQFSVERPDGSNFTLKIRSTKLEDSAMYFCASSVLQGGTGELFFGEGSRLTVL.

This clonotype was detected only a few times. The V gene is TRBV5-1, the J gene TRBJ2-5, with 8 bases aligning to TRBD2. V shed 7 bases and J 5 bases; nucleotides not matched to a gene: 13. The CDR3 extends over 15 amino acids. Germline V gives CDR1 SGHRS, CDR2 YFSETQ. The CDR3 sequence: CASRSSGGASETQYF. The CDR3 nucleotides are TGCGCCAGCCGCTCGTCCGGGGGGGCCTCCGAGACCCAGTACTTC. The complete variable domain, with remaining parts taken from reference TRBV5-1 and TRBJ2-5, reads KAGVTQTPRYLIKTRGQQVTLSCSPISGHRSVSWYQQTPGQGLQFLFEYFSETQRNKGNFPGRFSGRQFSNSRSEMNVSTLELGDSALYLCASRSSGGASETQYFGPGTRLLVL.

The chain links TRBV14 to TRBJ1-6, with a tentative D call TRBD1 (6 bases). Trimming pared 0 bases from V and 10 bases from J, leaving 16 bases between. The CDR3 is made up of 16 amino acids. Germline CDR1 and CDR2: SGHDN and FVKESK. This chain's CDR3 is CASSQERTAFGSPLHF. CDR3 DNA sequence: TGTGCCAGCAGCCAAGAAAGGACAGCCTTTGGATCACCCCTCCACTTT.

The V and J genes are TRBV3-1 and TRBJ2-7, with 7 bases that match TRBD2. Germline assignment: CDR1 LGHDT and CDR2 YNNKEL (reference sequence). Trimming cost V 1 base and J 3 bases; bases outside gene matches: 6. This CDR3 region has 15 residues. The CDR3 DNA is TGTGCCAGCAGCCAAGGGAGCGGGGCGGTCTACGAGCAGTACTTC. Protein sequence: CASSQGSGAVYEQYF.

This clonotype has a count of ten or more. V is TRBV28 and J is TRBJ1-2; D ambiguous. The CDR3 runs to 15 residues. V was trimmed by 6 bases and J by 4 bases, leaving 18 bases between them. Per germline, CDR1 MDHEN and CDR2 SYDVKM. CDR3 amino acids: CASSSLGEPLYGYTF. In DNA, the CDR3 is TGTGCCAGCAGCTCTCTCGGGGAGCCTCTCTATGGCTACACCTTC.

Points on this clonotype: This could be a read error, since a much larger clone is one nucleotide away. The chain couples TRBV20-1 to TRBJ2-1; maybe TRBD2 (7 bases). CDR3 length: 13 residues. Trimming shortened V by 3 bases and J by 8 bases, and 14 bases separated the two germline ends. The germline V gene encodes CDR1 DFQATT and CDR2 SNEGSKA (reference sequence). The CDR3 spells CSASLTGRDEQFF. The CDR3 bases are TGCAGTGCTAGCCTTACAGGGAGGGATGAGCAGTTCTTC.

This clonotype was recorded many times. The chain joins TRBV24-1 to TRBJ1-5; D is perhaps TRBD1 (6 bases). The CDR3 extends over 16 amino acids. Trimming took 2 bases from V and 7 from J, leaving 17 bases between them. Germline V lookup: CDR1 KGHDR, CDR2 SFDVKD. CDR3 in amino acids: CATSDSLGAAGQPQHF. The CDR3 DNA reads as TGTGCCACCAGTGATTCCTTGGGGGCGGCAGGGCAGCCCCAGCATTTT.

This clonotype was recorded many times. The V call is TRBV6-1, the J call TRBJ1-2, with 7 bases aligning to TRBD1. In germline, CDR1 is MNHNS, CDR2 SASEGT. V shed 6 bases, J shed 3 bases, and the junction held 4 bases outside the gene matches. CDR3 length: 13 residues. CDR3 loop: CASSDRADYGYTF. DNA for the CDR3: TGTGCCAGCAGCGACAGGGCCGACTATGGCTACACCTTC.

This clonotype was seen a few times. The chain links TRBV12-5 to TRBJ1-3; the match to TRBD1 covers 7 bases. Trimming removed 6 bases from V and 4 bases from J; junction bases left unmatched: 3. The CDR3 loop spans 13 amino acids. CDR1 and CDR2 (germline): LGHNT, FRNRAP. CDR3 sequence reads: CASGEDRGNTIYF. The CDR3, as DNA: TGTGCTAGTGGAGAGGACAGGGGAAACACCATATATTTT.